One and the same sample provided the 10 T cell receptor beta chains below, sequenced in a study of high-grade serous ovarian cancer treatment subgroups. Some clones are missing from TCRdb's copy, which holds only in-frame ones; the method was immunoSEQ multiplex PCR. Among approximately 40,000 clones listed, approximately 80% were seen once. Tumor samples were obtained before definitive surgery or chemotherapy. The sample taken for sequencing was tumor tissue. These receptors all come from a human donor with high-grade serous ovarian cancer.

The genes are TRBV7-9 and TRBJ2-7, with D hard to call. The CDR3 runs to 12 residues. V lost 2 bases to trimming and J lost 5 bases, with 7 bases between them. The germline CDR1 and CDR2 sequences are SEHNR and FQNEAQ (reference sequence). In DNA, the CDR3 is TGTGCCAGCAGCTTATTGGTCCACGAGCAGTACTTC. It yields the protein CASSLLVHEQYF.

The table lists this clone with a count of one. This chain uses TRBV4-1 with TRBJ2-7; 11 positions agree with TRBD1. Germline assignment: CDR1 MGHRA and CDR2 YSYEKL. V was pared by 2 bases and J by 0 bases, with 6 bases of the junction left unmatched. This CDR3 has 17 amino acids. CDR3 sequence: CASSQNSGTGGSYEQYF. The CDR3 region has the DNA TGCGCCAGCAGCCAAAATTCCGGGACAGGGGGCTCCTACGAGCAGTACTTC.

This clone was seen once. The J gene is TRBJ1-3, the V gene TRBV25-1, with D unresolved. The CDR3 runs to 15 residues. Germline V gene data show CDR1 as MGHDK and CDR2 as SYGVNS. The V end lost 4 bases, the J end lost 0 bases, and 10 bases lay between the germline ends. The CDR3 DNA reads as TGTGCCAGCAGTGTGGACGTGCTCTCTGGAAACACCATATATTTT. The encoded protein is CASSVDVLSGNTIYF.

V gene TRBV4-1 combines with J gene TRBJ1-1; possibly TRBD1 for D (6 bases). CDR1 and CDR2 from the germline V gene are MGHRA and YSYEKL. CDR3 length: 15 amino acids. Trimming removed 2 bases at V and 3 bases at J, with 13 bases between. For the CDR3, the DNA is TGCGCCAGCAGCCAACCAGGACAGATGCACACTGAAGCTTTCTTT. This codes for CASSQPGQMHTEAFF.

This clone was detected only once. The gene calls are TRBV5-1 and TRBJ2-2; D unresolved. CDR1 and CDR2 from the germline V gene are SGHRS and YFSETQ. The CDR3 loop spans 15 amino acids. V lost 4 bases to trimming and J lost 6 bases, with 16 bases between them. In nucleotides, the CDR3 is TGCGCCAGCAGCCCTCGCTTTGTGGGATCCGGGGAGCTGTTTTTT. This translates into CASSPRFVGSGELFF.

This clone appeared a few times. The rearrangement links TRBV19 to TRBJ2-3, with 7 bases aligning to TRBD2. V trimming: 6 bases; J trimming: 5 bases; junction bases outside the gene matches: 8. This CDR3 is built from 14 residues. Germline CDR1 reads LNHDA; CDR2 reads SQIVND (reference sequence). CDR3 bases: TGTGCCAGTAGGGACATCGCGGGGGTAGATACGCAGTATTTT. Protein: CASRDIAGVDTQYF.

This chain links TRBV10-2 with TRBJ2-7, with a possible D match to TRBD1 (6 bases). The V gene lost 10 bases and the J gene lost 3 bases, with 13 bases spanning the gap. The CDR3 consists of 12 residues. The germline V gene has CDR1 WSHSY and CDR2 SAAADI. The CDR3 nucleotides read TGCGCCACCTCGGACAGTCTCTACGAGCAGTACTTC. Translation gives CATSDSLYEQYF.

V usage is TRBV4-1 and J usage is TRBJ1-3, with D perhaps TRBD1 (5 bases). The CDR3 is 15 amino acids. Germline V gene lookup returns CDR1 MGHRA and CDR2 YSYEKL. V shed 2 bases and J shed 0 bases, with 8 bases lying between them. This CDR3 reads CASSQTGGSGNTIYF. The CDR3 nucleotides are TGCGCCAGCAGCCAAACAGGAGGCTCTGGAAACACCATATATTTT.

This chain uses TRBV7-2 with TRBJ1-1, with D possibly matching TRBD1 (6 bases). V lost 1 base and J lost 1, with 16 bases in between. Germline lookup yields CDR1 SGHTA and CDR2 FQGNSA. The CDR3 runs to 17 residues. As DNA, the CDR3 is TGTGCCAGCAGCTTAGGGGGTGCGGGGGCCGCGAACACTGAAGCTTTCTTT. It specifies CASSLGGAGAANTEAFF.

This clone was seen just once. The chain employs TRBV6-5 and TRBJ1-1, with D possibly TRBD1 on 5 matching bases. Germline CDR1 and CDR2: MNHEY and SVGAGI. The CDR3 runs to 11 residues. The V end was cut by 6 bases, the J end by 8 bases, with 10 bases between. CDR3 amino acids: CASRWWGEAFF. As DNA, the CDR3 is TGTGCCAGCAGATGGTGGGGGGAAGCTTTCTTT.